The 20 T cell receptor beta chains in this list originate from one sample, sequenced in a study of blood T cell repertoires in COVID-19 (TCRdb year 2020). Libraries were constructed by the immunoSEQ multiplex PCR assay. Not all clones reach the TCRdb copy of this immuneACCESS table, which keeps in-frame sequences only. Checked studies attribute under half of the gap to unresolved V genes and leave the rest unexplained. For this sample the table gives 95,000 to 150,000 clones, of which about four fifths were detected only once. 16% of the sample rests with the top ten. The specimen was peripheral blood. The receptors here all came from a man aged 60-69 years with active or convalescent COVID-19.

The chain carries TRBV2 and TRBJ2-5, with 15 nucleotides matching TRBD2. The J call may be wrong; the DNA end is better matched by TRBJ2-7. From germline, CDR1 is SNHLY and CDR2 FYNNEI. The length of the CDR3 is 19 residues. The CDR3 bases are TGTGCCAGCAGGAGAGTGGGACTAGCGGGAGGAACAAACTCCTACGAGCAGTACTTC. Residues: CASRRVGLAGGTNSYEQYF.

This clone was found a few times. The chain has TRBV2 and TRBJ2-5, with D unclear. Per germline, CDR1 SNHLY and CDR2 FYNNEI. The CDR3 runs to 13 residues. V was shortened by 7 bases and J by 6 bases, with 15 bases between the two germline ends. CDR3 sequence: CASKIGQRQTQYF. In DNA form, the CDR3 reads TGTGCCAGCAAAATTGGGCAGAGACAGACCCAGTACTTC.

V and J are TRBV28 and TRBJ2-1, with TRBD1 as a possible D gene (6 bases). With 6 bases removed from V and 0 bases from J, the gap between germline ends came to 15 bases. Looked up from germline, CDR1 is MDHEN and CDR2 is SYDVKM. The CDR3 has 16 amino acids. CDR3 region: CASRSGHPNSYNEQFF. In DNA form, the CDR3 reads TGTGCCAGCAGATCGGGACACCCAAACTCCTACAATGAGCAGTTCTTC.

In this sample, this clone turned up a few times. The chain is built from TRBV4-1 and TRBJ1-2; D possibly corresponds to TRBD1 (5 bases). Germline V gene lookup returns CDR1 MGHRA and CDR2 YSYEKL. V lost 6 bases and J 7 bases, leaving 15 bases between the germline ends. The CDR3 runs to 13 residues. The CDR3 DNA reads as TGCGCCAGCAGTCGCAGGGAATCGGGTGGCTACACCTTC. Amino acid sequence: CASSRRESGGYTF.

This chain connects TRBV28 to TRBJ2-7, with 9 bases fitting TRBD1. V trimming: 5 bases; J trimming: 1 base; junction bases outside the gene matches: 6. The germline gives CDR1 MDHEN, CDR2 SYDVKM. The CDR3 loop spans 15 amino acids. The CDR3 reads CASSGTGGGSYEQYF. In DNA, the CDR3 is TGTGCCAGCAGTGGTACAGGGGGCGGTTCCTACGAGCAGTACTTC.

This clone occurred a few times. V usage is TRBV6-6 and J usage is TRBJ2-1, with TRBD2 identical over 9 bases. The V segment lost 2 bases and the J segment 11 bases; nucleotides outside the gene matches: 10. CDR1 MNHNY and CDR2 SVGAGI come from the germline V gene (reference sequence). The CDR3 covers 15 residues. Here the CDR3 reads CASSYDASGIAKQFF. In DNA, the CDR3 is TGTGCCAGCAGTTACGATGCTAGCGGGATTGCTAAGCAGTTCTTC.

The chain carries TRBV18 and TRBJ2-3; TRBD2 aligns across 8 bases. V trimming: 6 bases; J trimming: 1 base; junction bases outside the gene matches: 3. This CDR3 has 14 residues. CDR1 is KGHSH, CDR2 LQKENI, per germline. The CDR3, as DNA: TGTGCCAGCTCCCGGCGGGAGGGCACAGATACGCAGTATTTT. Protein product: CASSRREGTDTQYF.

This clone was detected a few times. The chain employs TRBV24-1 and TRBJ2-1; 15 bases match TRBD2. The J segment lost 6 bases and the V segment lost 4 bases, leaving 6 bases of the junction unmatched. In germline, CDR1 is KGHDR, CDR2 SFDVKD. The CDR3 loop spans 17 amino acids. In DNA, the CDR3 is TGTGCCACCAGTGACCCCGGGACTAGCGGGAGGCCCAATGAGCAGTTCTTC. This gives the protein CATSDPGTSGRPNEQFF.

V and J are TRBV7-2 and TRBJ2-7; TRBD2 aligns across 10 bases. Trimming took 2 bases from V and 4 from J; bases not matched to a gene: 5. There are 15 residues in the CDR3. Germline values: CDR1 SGHTA, CDR2 FQGNSA. The CDR3 bases are TGTGCCAGCAGCTTAAGCGGGAGGGTTAGGTACGAGCAGTACTTC. This translates into CASSLSGRVRYEQYF.

This clone was recorded once. V usage is TRBV7-9 and J usage is TRBJ1-3, with 7 nucleotides matching TRBD1. J lost 0 bases, V lost 5 bases, and 7 bases had no gene match. CDR1 is SEHNR, CDR2 FQNEAQ, per germline (reference sequence). The CDR3 extends over 16 amino acids. The CDR3 DNA is TGTGCCAGCAGCCCAATACAGGGGAACTCTGGAAACACCATATATTTT. Protein sequence: CASSPIQGNSGNTIYF.

This sequence joins TRBV28 and TRBJ2-5, with 7 bases matching TRBD1. The CDR3 extends over 13 amino acids. The trim removed 8 bases at V and 9 bases at J, leaving 12 bases unmatched. Per germline, CDR1 MDHEN and CDR2 SYDVKM. As DNA, the CDR3 is TGTGCCAGCGGACGGGGACAGTCGAGGGCCCAGTACTTC. Amino acid sequence: CASGRGQSRAQYF.

The count of this clone is one. This chain links TRBV5-8 with TRBJ1-4; D remains unclear. Trimming removed 4 bases at V and 7 bases at J, with 14 bases between. This CDR3 is built from 14 residues. Germline V gives CDR1 SGHTS, CDR2 YDEGEE. CDR3 sequence (DNA): TGTGCCAGCAGCGGAGGCAGACTCGGTGAAAAACTGTTTTTT. Its protein product is CASSGGRLGEKLFF.

The J gene is TRBJ2-3, the V gene TRBV4-3, with TRBD1 matching over 9 bases. The CDR3 consists of 15 residues. The trim removed 4 bases at V and 2 bases at J, leaving 4 bases unmatched. Germline CDR1 reads LGHNA; CDR2 reads YSLEER. CDR3 amino acids: CASSPGQGHTDTQYF. The CDR3 coding sequence is TGCGCCAGCAGCCCAGGACAGGGGCACACAGATACGCAGTATTTT.

The chain has TRBV27 and TRBJ1-5, with a tentative D call TRBD1 (6 bases). Germline CDR1 MNHEY, CDR2 SMNVEV (reference sequence). The CDR3 is 13 amino acids. Trimming took off 4 bases at V and 7 bases at J, with 11 bases between the two ends. In DNA form, the CDR3 reads TGTGCCAGCAGTTCAATTCAGGGGCAGCCCCAGCATTTT. It yields the protein CASSSIQGQPQHF.

The chain has TRBV19 and TRBJ2-6, with unresolved D. Germline V gene data show CDR1 as LNHDA and CDR2 as SQIVND (reference sequence). The CDR3 spans 16 residues. V was pared by 2 bases and J by 0 bases, with 8 bases between. The CDR3 spells CASSIIVSSGANVLTF. CDR3 DNA sequence: TGTGCCAGTAGTATAATTGTTAGCTCTGGGGCCAACGTCCTGACTTTC.

This rearrangement joins TRBV10-3 to TRBJ2-7; 11 nucleotides line up with TRBD1. This CDR3 comprises 14 residues. V shed 10 bases, J shed 6 bases, and the junction held 11 bases outside the gene matches. Germline V gives CDR1 ENHRY, CDR2 SYGVKD. CDR3 in amino acids: CATQRTGGAGEQYF. The CDR3 nucleotides read TGTGCCACCCAAAGGACAGGGGGCGCGGGCGAGCAGTACTTC.

The V gene is TRBV5-4, the J gene TRBJ2-1, with TRBD2 identical over 7 bases. The J segment lost 4 bases and the V segment lost 4 bases, leaving 14 bases of the junction unmatched. Germline CDR1 is SGHNT and CDR2 is YYREEE (reference sequence). There are 17 residues in the CDR3. The CDR3 region is CASSREMASGIYNEQFF. In nucleotides, the CDR3 is TGTGCCAGCAGCCGGGAGATGGCTAGCGGAATATACAATGAGCAGTTCTTC.

DNA of the CDR3: TGTGCCAGCAGTTCGCCGGGACAGACCTCCTACGAGCAGTACTTC. As protein: CASSSPGQTSYEQYF. The rearrangement uses TRBV6-5 and TRBJ2-7; 7 bases are shared with TRBD1. Trimming took 4 bases from V and 0 from J; bases not matched to a gene: 6. Germline V gene lookup returns CDR1 MNHEY and CDR2 SVGAGI. This CDR3 spans 15 amino acids.

The J gene is TRBJ2-7, the V gene TRBV10-3; possible D gene TRBD2, 6 bases. The CDR3 has 14 residues. The V end lost 4 bases, the J end lost 2 bases, and 12 bases lay between the germline ends. Germline CDR1 ENHRY, CDR2 SYGVKD. CDR3 sequence (DNA): TGTGCCATCAGTGCCAGGACTAACCCCTACGAGCAGTACTTC. Translating it yields CAISARTNPYEQYF.

This sequence joins TRBV10-3 and TRBJ2-5; tentative D call: TRBD1 (5 bases). The CDR3 spans 12 residues. V lost 4 bases, J lost 4 bases, and 7 bases lay in between. The germline V gene encodes CDR1 ENHRY and CDR2 SYGVKD. CDR3: CAISGTTETQYF. CDR3 in DNA: TGTGCCATCAGTGGGACAACAGAGACCCAGTACTTC.